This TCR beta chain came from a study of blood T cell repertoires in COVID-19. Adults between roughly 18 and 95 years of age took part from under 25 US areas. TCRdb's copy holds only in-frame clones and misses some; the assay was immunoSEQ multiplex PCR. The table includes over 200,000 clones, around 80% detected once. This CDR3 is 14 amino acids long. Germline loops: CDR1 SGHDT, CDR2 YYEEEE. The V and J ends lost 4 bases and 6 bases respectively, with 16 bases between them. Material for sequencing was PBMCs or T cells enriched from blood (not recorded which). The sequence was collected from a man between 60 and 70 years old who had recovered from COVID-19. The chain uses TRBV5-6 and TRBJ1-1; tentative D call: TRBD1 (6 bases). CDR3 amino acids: CASSGWTVPAEAFF. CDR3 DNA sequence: TGTGCCAGCAGCGGTTGGACAGTCCCCGCTGAAGCTTTCTTT.